These 8 T cell receptor beta chains share one sample of origin, sequenced in a study of T-cell memory formation after mild COVID-19 (dated by TCRdb to about 2021). Library creation used 5' RACE. Sequencing relied on an Illumina NovaSeq 6000. Using fastp trimming at Q25 and MiXCR clonotype assembly, TCRdb reanalyzed the public sequencing data and kept in-frame beta chains. Each record represents a unique CDR3 protein, reported with the most common genes and DNA among its rows. The sample includes about 410,000 distinct CDR3 sequences, with over 15% observed a single time. About 22% of the sample belongs to the ten largest clones. The sequencing sample was made of PBMCs or a T cell subset sorted from them (not recorded which). These receptors were obtained from a man aged 18 to 29 who had mild COVID-19 (a few samples of this study predate the infection). The sample titles of this study are shuffled in the database, so cell type and time point are left out; the donor was told from shared clones.

The chain has TRBV6-5 and TRBJ2-2, with a tentative D call TRBD1 (5 bases). In germline, CDR1 is MNHEY, CDR2 SVGAGI. CDR3 length equals 15 residues. Trimming pared 2 bases from V and 7 bases from J, leaving 14 bases between. The CDR3 DNA reads TGTGCCAGCAGTTACGCAATTCAGGGTAACGGGGAGCTGTTTTTT. Protein sequence: CASSYAIQGNGELFF.

The rearrangement joins TRBV15 to TRBJ2-7; 9 nucleotides match TRBD1. This CDR3 contains 16 residues. With 2 bases clipped from V and 5 bases from J, the junction kept 10 bases outside the gene matches. The germline gives CDR1 LNHNV, CDR2 YYDKDF (reference sequence). The CDR3 sequence is CATSRSPGQGRDEQYF. DNA of the CDR3: TGTGCCACCAGCAGATCCCCGGGACAGGGAAGGGACGAGCAGTACTTC.

J is TRBJ1-1 and V is TRBV6-5; D uncertain. The CDR3 contains 16 residues. Germline V CDR1 and CDR2: MNHEY, SVGAGI. The germline V and J ends were trimmed by 0 bases and 0 bases, with 11 bases remaining between them. The CDR3 DNA reads TGTGCCAGCAGTTACTCGACGCGAGGAATGAACACTGAAGCTTTCTTT. This codes for CASSYSTRGMNTEAFF.

This chain joins TRBV27 and TRBJ2-3; D might be TRBD1 (5 bases). V dropped 2 bases and J dropped 2 bases, with 17 bases sitting between them. The V gene's germline CDR1 is MNHEY and CDR2 SMNVEV (reference sequence). The CDR3 contains 17 residues. CDR3 loop: CASSLQGSGSHTDTQYF. The DNA for the CDR3 is TGTGCCAGCAGTTTACAGGGATCTGGGTCCCACACAGATACGCAGTATTTT.

This sequence joins TRBV7-8 and TRBJ1-4; D gene unclear. The germline gives CDR1 SGHVS, CDR2 FQNEAQ. Trimming shortened V by 5 bases and J by 5 bases, and 15 bases separated the two germline ends. The length of the CDR3 is 15 residues. In DNA form, the CDR3 reads TGTGCCAGCAGCCGAATAAGGGCTACGAATGAAAAACTGTTTTTT. Its translation is CASSRIRATNEKLFF.

This clonotype has a count of ten or more. J is TRBJ2-6 and V is TRBV11-2; no definite D call. Trimming shortened V by 3 bases and J by 0 bases, and 3 bases separated the two germline ends. The CDR3 sequence is 14 residues long. Germline CDR1 and CDR2: SGHAT and FQNNGV. CDR3 residues: CASSLDSGANVLTF. The DNA of the CDR3 is TGTGCCAGCAGCTTGGACTCTGGGGCCAACGTCCTGACTTTC.

The rearrangement links TRBV12-3 or TRBV12-4 to TRBJ2-2; perhaps TRBD1 as D (6 bases). The V end was cut by 6 bases, the J end by 7 bases, with 15 bases between. The CDR3 covers 14 residues. The CDR3 region is CASRGQGSGGELFF. The CDR3 DNA reads as TGTGCCAGCAGGGGTCAGGGGTCCGGCGGGGAGCTGTTTTTT.

The rearrangement uses TRBV7-2 and TRBJ2-2, with 9 bases identical to TRBD2. The CDR3 contains 15 residues. Trimming took 0 bases from V and 6 from J; bases not matched to a gene: 2. The germline CDR1 and CDR2 sequences are SGHTA and FQGNSA. The chain's CDR3 is CASSLAGLASGELFF. The CDR3, as DNA: TGTGCCAGCAGCTTAGCGGGACTAGCCTCCGGGGAGCTGTTTTTT.